This TCR beta chain appears in the sequencing data of a study of response to subunit inactivated influenza vaccine. Study-wide results and caveats: Authors suggested that a seasonal influenza vaccination recruits few new T cells each time.

As concerns this clonotype: Its antigen is currently unknown.

Each CDR3 protein is one row after TCRdb ran MiXCR on the RT-PCR reads. The table has 450,000 to 600,000 distinct CDR3 sequences, about 17% seen once. This CDR3 contains 13 residues. Between the trimmed V and J ends, which lost 1 base and 8 bases, there was a span of 11 bases. CDR1 and CDR2 from the germline V gene are MNHEY and SVGEGT. The TCR was taken from a man aged 50-75 years who received an inactivated influenza vaccine. The sequenced sample was CD4+ T cells sorted from PBMCs, obtained roughly 24 months after vaccination. This chain uses TRBV6-2 or TRBV6-3 with TRBJ2-5, with D unresolved. The CDR3, as DNA: TGTGCCAGCAGTTACTACGCGGAACCCACCCAGTACTTC. Protein sequence: CASSYYAEPTQYF.